The T cell receptor beta chain described here comes from a study of blood T cell repertoires in COVID-19. Background on the study: The cDNA or gDNA used as material had been derived from T cells, B-cell-depleted T cells, or PBMCs.

As processed by the authors: Nucleated cell counts were estimated from reference gene primer amplification. TCRdb's copy holds only in-frame clones and misses some; the assay was immunoSEQ multiplex PCR. Clonal size and the V and J genes are those of that table, whereas D and trimming came from the DNA. The sample yields some 260,000 clones, around 84% seen once. Clinical history as reported by participants underpinned cohort assignment. The trim removed 6 bases at V and 0 bases at J, leaving 1 base unmatched. Germline loops: CDR1 MNHEY, CDR2 SVGAGI. The CDR3 runs to 14 residues. The receptor was isolated from a man aged 25 to 40 with acute COVID-19. Sequencing was performed on PBMCs or T cells enriched from blood (not recorded which). The rearrangement links TRBV6-5 to TRBJ1-2, with 10 bases matching TRBD1. In DNA, the CDR3 is TGTGCCAGCAGGGACAGGGGGTCTAACTATGGCTACACCTTC. Residues: CASRDRGSNYGYTF.